This TCR beta chain was found in a study of CD8+ T cells in alopecia areata. Regarding the study as a whole: Many expanded lesional clones persisted in scalp and blood during tofacitinib treatment. Among the 100 top clones, expanded CD8+ clones, like scalp clonality, were significantly decreased by tofacitinib.

This CDR3 is built from 16 residues. Unmatched junction bases numbered 10, after V lost 5 bases and J lost 5 bases. Germline V lookup: CDR1 MGHRA, CDR2 YSYEKL. cDNA reverse transcribed from extracted RNA served as the sequencing template. Clones were sequenced by immunoSEQ multiplex PCR, and TCRdb holds only the in-frame ones, with some missing. The sample shows 100,000 to 150,000 clones, 61% of them seen only once. This clone showed up just once. What it recognizes is unknown. Treatment reported: oral pan-JAK inhibitor, 5-10 mg twice daily. This sequence joins TRBV4-1 and TRBJ2-1, with TRBD2 matching over 9 bases. Here the sequenced sample was CD4+ T cells sorted from blood, taken at week 4, from a patient treated with tofacitinib. The source is a human donor with alopecia areata. CDR3 in DNA: TGCGCCAGCAGCTCCTCGACTAGCGGCACCCACAATGAGCAGTTCTTC. It codes for CASSSSTSGTHNEQFF.